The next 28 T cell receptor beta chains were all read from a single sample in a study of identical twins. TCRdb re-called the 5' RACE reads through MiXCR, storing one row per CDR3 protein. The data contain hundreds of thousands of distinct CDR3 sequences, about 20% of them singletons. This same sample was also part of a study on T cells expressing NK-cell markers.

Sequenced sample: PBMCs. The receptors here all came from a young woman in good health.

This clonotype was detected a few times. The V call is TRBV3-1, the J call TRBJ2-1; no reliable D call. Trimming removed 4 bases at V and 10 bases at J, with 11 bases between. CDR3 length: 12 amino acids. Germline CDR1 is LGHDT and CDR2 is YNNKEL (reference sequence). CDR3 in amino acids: CASSLGEVEQFF. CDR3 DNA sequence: TGTGCCAGCAGCCTCGGAGAAGTGGAGCAGTTCTTC.

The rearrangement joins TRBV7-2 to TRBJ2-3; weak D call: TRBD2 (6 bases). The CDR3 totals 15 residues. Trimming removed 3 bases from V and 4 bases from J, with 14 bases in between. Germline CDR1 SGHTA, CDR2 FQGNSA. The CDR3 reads CASSFRKGGADTQYF. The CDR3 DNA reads TGTGCCAGCAGCTTCAGGAAGGGAGGCGCAGATACGCAGTATTTT.

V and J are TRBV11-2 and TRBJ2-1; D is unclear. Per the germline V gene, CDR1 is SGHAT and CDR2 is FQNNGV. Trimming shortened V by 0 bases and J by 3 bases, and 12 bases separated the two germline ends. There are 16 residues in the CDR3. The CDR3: CASSLEGGALYNEQFF. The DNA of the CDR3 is TGTGCCAGCAGCTTAGAGGGCGGAGCCCTCTACAATGAGCAGTTCTTC.

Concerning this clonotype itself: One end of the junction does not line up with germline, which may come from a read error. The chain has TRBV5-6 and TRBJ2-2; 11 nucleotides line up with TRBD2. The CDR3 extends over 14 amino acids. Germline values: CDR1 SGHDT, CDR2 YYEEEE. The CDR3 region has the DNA TGTGCCAGCAGAACTAGCGGGAGAGCCGGGGAGCTGGTTTTT. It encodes CASRTSGRAGELVF.

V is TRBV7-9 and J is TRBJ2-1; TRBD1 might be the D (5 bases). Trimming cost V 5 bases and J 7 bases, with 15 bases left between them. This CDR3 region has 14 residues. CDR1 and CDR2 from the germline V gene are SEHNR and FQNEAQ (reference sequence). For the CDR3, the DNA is TGTGCCAGCAGCCTGACAGCCATAGGGAATGAGCAGTTCTTC. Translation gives CASSLTAIGNEQFF. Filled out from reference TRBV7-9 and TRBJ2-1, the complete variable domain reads DTGVSQNPRHKITKRGQNVTFRCDPISEHNRLYWYRQTLGQGPEFLTYFQNEAQLEKSRLLSDRFSAERPKGSFSTLEIQRTEQGDSAMYLCASSLTAIGNEQFFGPGTRLTVL.

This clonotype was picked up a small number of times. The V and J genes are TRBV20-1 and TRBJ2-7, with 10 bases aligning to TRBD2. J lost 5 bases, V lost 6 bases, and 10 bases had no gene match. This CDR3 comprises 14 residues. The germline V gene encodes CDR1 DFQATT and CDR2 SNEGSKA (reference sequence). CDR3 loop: CSAAKLAGADEQYF. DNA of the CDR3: TGCAGTGCCGCGAAGCTAGCGGGGGCTGACGAGCAGTACTTC.

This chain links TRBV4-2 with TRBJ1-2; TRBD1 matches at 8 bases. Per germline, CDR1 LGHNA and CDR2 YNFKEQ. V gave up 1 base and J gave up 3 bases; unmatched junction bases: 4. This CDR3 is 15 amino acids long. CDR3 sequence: CASSQGLTGDYGYTF. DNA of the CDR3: TGTGCCAGCAGCCAAGGGTTGACAGGGGACTATGGCTACACCTTC.

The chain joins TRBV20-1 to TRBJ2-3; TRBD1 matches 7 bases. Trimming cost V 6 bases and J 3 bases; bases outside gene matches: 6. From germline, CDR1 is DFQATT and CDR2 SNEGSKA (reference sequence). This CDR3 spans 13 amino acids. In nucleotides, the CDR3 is TGCAGTGCCCCCGGGACAGTAACAGATACGCAGTATTTT. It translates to CSAPGTVTDTQYF.

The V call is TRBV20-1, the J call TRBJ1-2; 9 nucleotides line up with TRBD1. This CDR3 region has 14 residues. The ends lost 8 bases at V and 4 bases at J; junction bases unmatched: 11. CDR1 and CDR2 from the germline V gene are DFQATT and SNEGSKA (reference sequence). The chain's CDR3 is CSMWTGESFYGYTF. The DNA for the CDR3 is TGCAGTATGTGGACAGGGGAGTCTTTCTATGGCTACACCTTC.

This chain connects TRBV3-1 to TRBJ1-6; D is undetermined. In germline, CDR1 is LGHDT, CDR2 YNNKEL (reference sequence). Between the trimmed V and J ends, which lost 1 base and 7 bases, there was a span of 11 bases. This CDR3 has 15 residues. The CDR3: CASSQGLRPNSPLHF. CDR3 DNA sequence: TGTGCCAGCAGCCAAGGACTGCGACCGAATTCACCCCTCCACTTT.

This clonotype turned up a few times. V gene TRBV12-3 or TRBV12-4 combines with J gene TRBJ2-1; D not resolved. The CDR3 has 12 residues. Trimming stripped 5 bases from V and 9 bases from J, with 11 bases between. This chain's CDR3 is CASSVSSREQFF. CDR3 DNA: TGTGCCAGCAGTGTGAGTAGCCGTGAGCAGTTCTTC.

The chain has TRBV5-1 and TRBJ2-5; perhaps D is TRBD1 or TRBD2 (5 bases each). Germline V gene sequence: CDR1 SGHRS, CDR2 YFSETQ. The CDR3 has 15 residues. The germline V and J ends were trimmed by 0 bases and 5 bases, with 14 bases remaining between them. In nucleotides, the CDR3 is TGCGCCAGCAGCTTGGCGAGGGGAGAGGAGGAGACCCAGTACTTC. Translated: CASSLARGEEETQYF.

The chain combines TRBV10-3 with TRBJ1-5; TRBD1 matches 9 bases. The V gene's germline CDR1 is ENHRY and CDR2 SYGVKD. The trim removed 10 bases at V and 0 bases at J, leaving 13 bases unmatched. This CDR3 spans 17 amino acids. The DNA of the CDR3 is TGTGCCACTCTGAACCCGGGACAGGGCTATAGCAATCAGCCCCAGCATTTT. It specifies CATLNPGQGYSNQPQHF.

The CDR3 DNA follows: TGTGCCAGCAGATCACGGACTAGCGAAACAGATACGCAGTATTTT. It is translated as CASRSRTSETDTQYF. The chain employs TRBV6-1 and TRBJ2-3; 9 positions match TRBD2. Trimming removed 6 bases from V and 3 bases from J; junction bases left unmatched: 7. Germline CDR1 is MNHNS and CDR2 is SASEGT. The CDR3 has 15 residues.

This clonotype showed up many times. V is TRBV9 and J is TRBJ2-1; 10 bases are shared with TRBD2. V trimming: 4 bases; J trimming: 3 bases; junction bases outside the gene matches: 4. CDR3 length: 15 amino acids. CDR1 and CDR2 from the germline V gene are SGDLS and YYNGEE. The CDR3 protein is CASSLLAGHYNEQFF. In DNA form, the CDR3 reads TGTGCCAGCAGCCTACTAGCGGGGCACTACAATGAGCAGTTCTTC.

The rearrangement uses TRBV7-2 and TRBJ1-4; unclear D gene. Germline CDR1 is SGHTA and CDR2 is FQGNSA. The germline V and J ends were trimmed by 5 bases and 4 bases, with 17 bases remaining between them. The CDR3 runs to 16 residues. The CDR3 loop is CASSPDPGRSNEKLFF. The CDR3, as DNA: TGTGCCAGCAGCCCCGACCCTGGACGGAGTAATGAAAAACTGTTTTTT.

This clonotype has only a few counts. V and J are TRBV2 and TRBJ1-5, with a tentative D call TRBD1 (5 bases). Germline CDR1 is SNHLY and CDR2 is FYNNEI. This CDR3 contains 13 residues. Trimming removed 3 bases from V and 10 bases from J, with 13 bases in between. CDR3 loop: CASSDRGISPQHF. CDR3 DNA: TGTGCCAGCAGTGATCGGGGGATCAGCCCCCAGCATTTT.

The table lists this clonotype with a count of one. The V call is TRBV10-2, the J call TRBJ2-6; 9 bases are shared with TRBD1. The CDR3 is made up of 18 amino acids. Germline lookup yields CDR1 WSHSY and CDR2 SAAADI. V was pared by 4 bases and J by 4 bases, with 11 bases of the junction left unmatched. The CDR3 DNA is TGCGCCAGCAGTGTGGCAACAGGGGGCCCTTCAGGGGCCAACGTCCTGACTTTC. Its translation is CASSVATGGPSGANVLTF.

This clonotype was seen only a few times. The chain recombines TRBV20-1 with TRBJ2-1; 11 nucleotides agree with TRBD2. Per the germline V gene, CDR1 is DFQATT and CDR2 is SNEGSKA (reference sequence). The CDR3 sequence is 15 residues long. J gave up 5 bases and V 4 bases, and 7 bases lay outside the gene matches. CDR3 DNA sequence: TGCAGTGCTACTCGCCTAGCGGGAGGTCACAATGAGCAGTTCTTC. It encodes CSATRLAGGHNEQFF.

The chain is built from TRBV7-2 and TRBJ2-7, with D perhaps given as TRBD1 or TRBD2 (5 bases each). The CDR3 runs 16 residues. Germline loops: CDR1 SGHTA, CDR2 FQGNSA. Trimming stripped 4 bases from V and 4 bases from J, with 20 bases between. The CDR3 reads CASSSPGDPLRYEQYF. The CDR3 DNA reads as TGTGCCAGCAGCTCCCCCGGGGACCCCCTTAGATACGAGCAGTACTTC. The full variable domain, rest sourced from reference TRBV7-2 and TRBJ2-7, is GAGVSQSPSNKVTEKGKDVELRCDPISGHTALYWYRQSLGQGLEFLIYFQGNSAPDKSGLPSDRFSAERTGGSVSTLTIQRTQQEDSAVYLCASSSPGDPLRYEQYFGPGTRLTVT.

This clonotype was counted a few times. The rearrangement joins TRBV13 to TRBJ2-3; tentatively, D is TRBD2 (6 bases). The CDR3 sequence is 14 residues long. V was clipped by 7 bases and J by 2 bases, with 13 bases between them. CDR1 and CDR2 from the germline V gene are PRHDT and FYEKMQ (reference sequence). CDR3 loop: CASTPGGPTDTQYF. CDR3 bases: TGTGCCAGCACCCCCGGGGGACCCACAGATACGCAGTATTTT.

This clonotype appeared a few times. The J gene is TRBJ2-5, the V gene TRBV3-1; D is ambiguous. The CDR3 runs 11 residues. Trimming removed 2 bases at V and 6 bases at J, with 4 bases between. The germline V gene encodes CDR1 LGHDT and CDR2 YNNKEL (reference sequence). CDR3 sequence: CASSQLKTQYF. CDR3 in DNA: TGTGCCAGCAGCCAATTGAAGACCCAGTACTTC.

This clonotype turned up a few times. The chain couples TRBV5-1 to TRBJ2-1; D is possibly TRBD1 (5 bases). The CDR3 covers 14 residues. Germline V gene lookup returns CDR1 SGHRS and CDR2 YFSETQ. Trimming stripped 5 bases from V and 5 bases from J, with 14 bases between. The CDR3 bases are TGCGCCAGCAGTACTATAGGGGCTAACAATGAGCAGTTCTTC. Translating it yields CASSTIGANNEQFF.

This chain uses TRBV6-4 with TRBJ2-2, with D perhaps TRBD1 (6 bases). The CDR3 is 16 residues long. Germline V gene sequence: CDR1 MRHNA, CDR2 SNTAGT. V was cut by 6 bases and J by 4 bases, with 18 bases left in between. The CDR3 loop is CASRQQGDFSTGELFF. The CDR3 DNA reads TGTGCCAGCAGGCAACAGGGTGACTTTAGCACCGGGGAGCTGTTTTTT.

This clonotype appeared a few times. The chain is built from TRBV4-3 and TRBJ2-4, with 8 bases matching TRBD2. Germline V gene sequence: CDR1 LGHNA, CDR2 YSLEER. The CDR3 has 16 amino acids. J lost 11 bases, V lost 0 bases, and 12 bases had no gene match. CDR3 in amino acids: CASSQDRAGEGILQYF. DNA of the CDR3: TGCGCCAGCAGCCAAGACCGAGCGGGAGAGGGGATTCTTCAGTACTTC.

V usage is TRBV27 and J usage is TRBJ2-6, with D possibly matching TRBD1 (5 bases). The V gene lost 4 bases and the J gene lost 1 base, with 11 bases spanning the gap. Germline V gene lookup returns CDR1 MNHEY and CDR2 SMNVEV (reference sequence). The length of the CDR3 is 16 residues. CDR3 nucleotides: TGTGCCAGCAGTTCGATTAAGGGGTCTGGGGCCAACGTCCTGACTTTC. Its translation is CASSSIKGSGANVLTF.

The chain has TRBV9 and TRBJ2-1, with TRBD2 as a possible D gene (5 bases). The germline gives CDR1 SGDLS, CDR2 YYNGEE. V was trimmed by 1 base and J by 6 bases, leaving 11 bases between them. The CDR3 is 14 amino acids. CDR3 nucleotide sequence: TGTGCCAGCAGCGTAACCAGCGGAACCAATGAGCAGTTCTTC. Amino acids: CASSVTSGTNEQFF.

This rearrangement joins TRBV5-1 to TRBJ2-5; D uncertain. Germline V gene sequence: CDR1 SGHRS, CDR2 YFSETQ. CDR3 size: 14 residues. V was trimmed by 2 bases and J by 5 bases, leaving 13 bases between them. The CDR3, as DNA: TGCGCCAGCAGCTTAGGGTCGAGTTTGGAGACCCAGTACTTC. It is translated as CASSLGSSLETQYF.